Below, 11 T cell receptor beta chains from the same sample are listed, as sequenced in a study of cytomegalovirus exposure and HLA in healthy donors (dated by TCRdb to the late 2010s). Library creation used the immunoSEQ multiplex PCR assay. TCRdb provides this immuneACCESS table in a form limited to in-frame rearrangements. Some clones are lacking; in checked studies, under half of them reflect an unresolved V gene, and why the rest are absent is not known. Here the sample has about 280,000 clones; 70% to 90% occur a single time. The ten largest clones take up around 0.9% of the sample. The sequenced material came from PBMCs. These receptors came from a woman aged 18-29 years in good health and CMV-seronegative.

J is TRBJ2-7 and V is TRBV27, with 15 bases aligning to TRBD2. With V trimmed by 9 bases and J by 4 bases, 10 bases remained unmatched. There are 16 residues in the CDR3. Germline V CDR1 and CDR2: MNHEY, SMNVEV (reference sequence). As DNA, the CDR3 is TGTGCCAGTCGGGGACTAGCGGGAGGCCAACCTTACGAGCAGTACTTC. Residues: CASRGLAGGQPYEQYF.

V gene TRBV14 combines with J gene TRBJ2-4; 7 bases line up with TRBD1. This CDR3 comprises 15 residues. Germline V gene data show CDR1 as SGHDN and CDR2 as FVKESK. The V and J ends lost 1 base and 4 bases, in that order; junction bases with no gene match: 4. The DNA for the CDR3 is TGTGCCAGCAGCCAAGGTCGGGGACAGAAAAACATTCAGTACTTC. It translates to CASSQGRGQKNIQYF.

The CDR3 loop is CASSMTVSNYGYTF. The CDR3 DNA is TGCGCCAGCAGCATGACAGTTTCTAACTATGGCTACACCTTC. The rearrangement joins TRBV5-1 to TRBJ1-2, with TRBD1 as a possible D gene (5 bases). The CDR3 spans 14 residues. Trimming left V 4 bases short and J 0 bases short, with 10 bases between. Germline V gene lookup returns CDR1 SGHRS and CDR2 YFSETQ.

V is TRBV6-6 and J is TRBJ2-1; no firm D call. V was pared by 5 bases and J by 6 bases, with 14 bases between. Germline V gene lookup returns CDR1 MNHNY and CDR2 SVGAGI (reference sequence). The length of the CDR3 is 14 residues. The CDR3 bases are TGTGCCAGCAGTCCCTCCGCAAGTAGCAATGAGCAGTTCTTC. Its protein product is CASSPSASSNEQFF.

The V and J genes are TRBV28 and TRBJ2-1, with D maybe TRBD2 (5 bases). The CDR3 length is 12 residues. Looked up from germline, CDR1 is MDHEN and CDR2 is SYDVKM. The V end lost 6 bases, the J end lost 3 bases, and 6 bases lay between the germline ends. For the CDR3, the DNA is TGTGCCAGCAGGGGGAGCTACAATGAGCAGTTCTTC. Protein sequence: CASRGSYNEQFF.

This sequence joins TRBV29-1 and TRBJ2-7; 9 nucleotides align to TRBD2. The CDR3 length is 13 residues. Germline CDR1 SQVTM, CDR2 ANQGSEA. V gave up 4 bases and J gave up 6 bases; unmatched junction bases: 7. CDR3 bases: TGCAGCGTTGCCTTAGCGGGAGAGGGCGAGCAGTACTTC. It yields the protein CSVALAGEGEQYF.

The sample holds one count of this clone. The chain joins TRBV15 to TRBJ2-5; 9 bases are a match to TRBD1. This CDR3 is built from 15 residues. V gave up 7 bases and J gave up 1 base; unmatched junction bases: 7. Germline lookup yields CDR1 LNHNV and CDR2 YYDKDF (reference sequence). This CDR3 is CATKGTGRSQETQYF. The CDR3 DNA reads TGTGCCACCAAGGGGACAGGGCGATCCCAAGAGACCCAGTACTTC.

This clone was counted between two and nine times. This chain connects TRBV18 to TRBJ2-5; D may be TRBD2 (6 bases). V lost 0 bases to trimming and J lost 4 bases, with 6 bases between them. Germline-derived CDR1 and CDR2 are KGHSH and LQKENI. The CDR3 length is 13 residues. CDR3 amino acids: CASSPPTRETQYF. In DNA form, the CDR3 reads TGTGCCAGCTCACCACCGACTAGAGAGACCCAGTACTTC.

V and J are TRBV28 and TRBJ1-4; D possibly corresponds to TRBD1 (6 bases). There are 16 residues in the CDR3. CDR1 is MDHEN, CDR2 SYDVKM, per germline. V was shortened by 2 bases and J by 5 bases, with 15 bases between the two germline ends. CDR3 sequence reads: CASSLVHPGANEKLFF. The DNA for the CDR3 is TGTGCCAGCAGTTTAGTTCATCCAGGGGCGAATGAAAAACTGTTTTTT.

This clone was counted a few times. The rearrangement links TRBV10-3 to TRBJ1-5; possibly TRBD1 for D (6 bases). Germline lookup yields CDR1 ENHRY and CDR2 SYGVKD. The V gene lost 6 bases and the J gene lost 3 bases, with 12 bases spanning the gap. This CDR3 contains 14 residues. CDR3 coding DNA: TGTGCCATCAGACAACAGGGCAACAATCAGCCCCAGCATTTT. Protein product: CAIRQQGNNQPQHF.

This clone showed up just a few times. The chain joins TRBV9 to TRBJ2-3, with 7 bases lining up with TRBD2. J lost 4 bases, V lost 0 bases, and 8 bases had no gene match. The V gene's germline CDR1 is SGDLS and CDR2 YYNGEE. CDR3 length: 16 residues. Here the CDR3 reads CASSVGRGRRPDTQYF. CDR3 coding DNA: TGTGCCAGCAGCGTAGGGCGGGGGAGGAGGCCAGATACGCAGTATTTT.